Listed below are T cell receptor beta chains from one sample, sequenced in a study of blood T cells in healthy people across ages. TCRdb itself ran the 5' RACE reads through MiXCR, one entry per CDR3 protein. The sample shows about 800,000 distinct CDR3 sequences, 20% to 25% of them seen only once. These data were likewise used in another study, on T cells of mothers and their children.

Sequencing was performed on blood. The receptors come from a boy aged 5-17 years in good health. Both conserved end residues are trimmed from each CDR3.

V gene	CDR3 length	J gene	CDR3 protein
TRBV15	12	TRBJ2-7	ATSPGTGGYEQY
TRBV10-3	9	TRBJ2-7	AISRDSVQY
TRBV5-1	12	TRBJ1-4	ASSWGQGREKLF
TRBV11-3	14	TRBJ2-2	ASSSFAGPNTGELF
TRBV4-1	15	TRBJ2-7	ASSQVRRGDRPYEQY
TRBV18	13	TRBJ2-7	ASSPTLGRTYEQY
TRBV20-1	11	TRBJ2-5	SARSGGQETQY
TRBV5-5	13	TRBJ2-7	ASSLDPGRGGEQY
TRBV20-1	10	TRBJ2-1	SASPLYNEQF
TRBV6-5	13	-	ASRTGQGASGEQF
TRBV29-1	11	TRBJ2-4	SVVDRGFDIQY
TRBV20-1	13	TRBJ1-5	SARRQGVYNQPQH
TRBV10-3	12	TRBJ1-5	AISRDSYNQPQH